This T cell receptor (beta chain) was sequenced for a study of blood T cell repertoires in COVID-19 (dated by TCRdb to the early 2020s). A note on the overall study: Samples covering the acute and convalescent phases of COVID-19 were provided by collaborators in the United States, Italy and Spain. The prospective study material was composed of cDNA or gDNA derived from T cells, B-cell-depleted T cells, or PBMCs. Deeply sampled blood TCRbeta repertoires from subjects exposed to, actively infected with, or recovered from COVID-19 were included in the dataset. The repertoires were made available in a free public database intended to serve as a resource for research on the immune response to SARS-CoV-2. Samples came from the ongoing ImmuneRACE study (first 160 participants) plus 1,254 subjects from 6 global collaborators. Nearly every sample came with metadata listing a de-identified subject ID, COVID-19 status, age in years and sex. Where HLA class I and class II types were available, the types were taken from metadata supplied by the sample provider, not from assay-based typing. What the authors observed across the whole study: How much clinical and demographic metadata was included differed by source and by participant, and the metadata was provided uncurated.

TCRbeta CDR3 regions were amplified from genomic DNA using the immunoSEQ Assay, a bias-controlled multiplex PCR. Concerning the study's data processing: The number of nucleated cells in each sample was estimated by amplification of reference gene primers within the assay. To quantify the absolute abundance of each unique TCRbeta CDR3 rearrangement, sequence reads were collapsed and filtered. For each sample, productive Simpson clonality was calculated as the square root of Simpson's diversity index over productive rearrangements. TCRdb re-hosts the immuneACCESS table, in-frame sequences only. Its copies lack some clones; in the studies checked, an unresolved V gene accounts for under half of them, and the cause for the rest is not known. V and J calls and clone size come straight from that table; D and trimming were deduced from the DNA. This sample has some 76,000 clones in its table, and 65% to 85% of those were observed once. 9.5% to 15% of the sample belongs to the ten largest clones.

V and J are trimmed by 6 bases and 0 bases, and the gene matches miss 8 bases of the junction. The CDR3 numbers 16 residues from cysteine through phenylalanine. The DNA shown is the 48-base CDR3, in frame from base 1. CDR1 and CDR2 are drawn from the germline V gene (reference sequence): LNHDA, SQIVND. Turning to this clone: Its antigen specificity is not known. Per-base qualities were not stored, and no clone one base away is much larger.

In Seattle, one collaborating source enrolled patients while the infection was active and tracked those patients longitudinally over the course of disease. Collaborating institutions collected whole blood in K2EDTA tubes following their own protocols. For TCRbeta analysis, collaborators shipped samples as frozen whole blood, isolated PBMCs, or DNA extracted from either of those sample types. Sequenced: peripheral blood. The sequence links TRBV19 to TRBJ1-3, with TRBD1 matching 7 junction bases. The TCR sequence derives from a man over 45 with COVID-19, enrolled during active disease. CDR3 loop: CASSRIGTVSGNTIYF. The nucleotide sequence is TGTGCCAGTAGCCGAATCGGGACAGTCTCTGGAAACACCATATATTTT.